This T cell receptor (beta chain) was sequenced in a study of T cell repertoires in cytomegalovirus infection (dated by TCRdb to the late 2010s). Regarding the complete study: Donor HLA type was relevant to the analysis, as public TCR beta signatures indicated carriage of CMV infection together with the matching HLA type.

Results and caveats for the whole study, not just this receptor: The ex vivo response was dominated by HLA-C-restricted CMV-specific TCR beta clonotypes, and the single most frequent clonotype in two of eight donors was supplied by these HLA-C-restricted clonotypes. Carriers of CMV infection plus the relevant HLA type were discriminated by the cumulative frequency of public TCR beta family members in the study cohort and in an independent roughly 340-donor cohort.

This clonotype showed up just a few times. What this receptor recognizes is not known. Within one base of it there is no much larger clone, and no base qualities were kept. In the germline V gene, CDR1 corresponds to ENHRY and CDR2 to SYGVKD. V gives up 5 bases and J gives up 2 bases, and the segment between their germline ends measures 7 bases. CDR3 length: 12 amino acids, cysteine to phenylalanine. The entry retains the CDR3 DNA only, 36 bases that are in frame from base 1. Sequencing instrument: Illumina HiSeq 1500. The raw public data were reprocessed by TCRdb itself: fastp quality trimming at Q25, MiXCR clonotype calling, in-frame beta chains only. Identical CDR3 proteins give one entry, which carries the most common genes and DNA. Recorded for this sample are under 850,000 distinct CDR3 sequences; 35% to 45% of them occurred a single time. The leading ten clones occupy around 2.8% of the sample.

Sequencing used PBMCs. This receptor chain uses TRBV10-3 and TRBJ2-7; TRBD1 is a possible D gene, resting on 5 matching bases. The TCR was taken from a human donor in good health (CMV status not recorded). Some clones in this sample may be carry-over from other donors' samples. In nucleotide form, the sequence is TGTGCCATCAGTCCGGACACCTACGAGCAGTACTTC. Translated, this is CAISPDTYEQYF.